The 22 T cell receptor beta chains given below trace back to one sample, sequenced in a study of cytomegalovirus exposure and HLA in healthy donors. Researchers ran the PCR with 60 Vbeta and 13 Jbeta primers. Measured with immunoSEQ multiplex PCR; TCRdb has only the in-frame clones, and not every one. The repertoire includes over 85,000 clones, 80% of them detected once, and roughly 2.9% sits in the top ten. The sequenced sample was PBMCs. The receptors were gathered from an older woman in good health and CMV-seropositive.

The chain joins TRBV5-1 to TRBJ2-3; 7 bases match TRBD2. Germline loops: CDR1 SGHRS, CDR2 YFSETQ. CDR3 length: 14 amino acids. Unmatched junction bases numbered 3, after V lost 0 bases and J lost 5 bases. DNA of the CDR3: TGCGCCAGCAGCTTGGAGGGGAGGGAAGATACGCAGTATTTT. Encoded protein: CASSLEGREDTQYF.

The CDR3 DNA is TGCGCCAGCAGCTTGGGGACAGAGCACTTCTATGGCTACACCTTC. This codes for CASSLGTEHFYGYTF. This chain links TRBV5-1 with TRBJ1-2; perhaps TRBD1 as D (6 bases). The germline V gene has CDR1 SGHRS and CDR2 YFSETQ. The CDR3 spans 15 residues. V lost 0 bases to trimming and J lost 4 bases, with 13 bases between them.

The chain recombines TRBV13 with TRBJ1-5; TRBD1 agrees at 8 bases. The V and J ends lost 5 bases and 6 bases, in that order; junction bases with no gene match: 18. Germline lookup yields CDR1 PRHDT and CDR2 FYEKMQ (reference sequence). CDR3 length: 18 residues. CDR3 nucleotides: TGTGCCAGCAGCCCGGACAGGGAAGATATCCGCGAGGGTCAGCCCCAGCATTTT. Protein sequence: CASSPDREDIREGQPQHF. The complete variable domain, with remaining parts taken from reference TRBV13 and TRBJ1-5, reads AAGVIQSPRHLIKEKRETATLKCYPIPRHDTVYWYQQGPGQDPQFLISFYEKMQSDKGSIPDRFSAQQFSDYHSELNMSSLELGDSALYFCASSPDREDIREGQPQHFGDGTRLSIL.

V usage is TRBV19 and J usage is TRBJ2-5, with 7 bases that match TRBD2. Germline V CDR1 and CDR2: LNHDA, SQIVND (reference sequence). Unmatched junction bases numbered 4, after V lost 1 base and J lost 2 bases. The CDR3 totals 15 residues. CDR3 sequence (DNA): TGTGCCAGTAGTATAGGAGGTAGCGGGCAAGAGACCCAGTACTTC. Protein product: CASSIGGSGQETQYF.

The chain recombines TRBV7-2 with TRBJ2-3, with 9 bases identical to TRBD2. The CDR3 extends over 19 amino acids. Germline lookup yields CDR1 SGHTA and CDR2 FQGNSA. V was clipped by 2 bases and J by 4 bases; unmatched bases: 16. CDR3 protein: CASSLWLFTASGEADTQYF. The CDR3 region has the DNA TGTGCCAGCAGCTTATGGCTGTTTACGGCTAGCGGGGAGGCAGATACGCAGTATTTT. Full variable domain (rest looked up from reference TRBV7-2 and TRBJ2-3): GAGVSQSPSNKVTEKGKDVELRCDPISGHTALYWYRQSLGQGLEFLIYFQGNSAPDKSGLPSDRFSAERTGGSVSTLTIQRTQQEDSAVYLCASSLWLFTASGEADTQYFGPGTRLTVL.

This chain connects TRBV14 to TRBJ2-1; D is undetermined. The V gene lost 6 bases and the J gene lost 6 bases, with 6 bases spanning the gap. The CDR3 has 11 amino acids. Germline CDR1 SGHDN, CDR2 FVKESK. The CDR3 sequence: CASSRGNEQFF. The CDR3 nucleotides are TGTGCCAGCAGTCGCGGCAATGAGCAGTTCTTC.

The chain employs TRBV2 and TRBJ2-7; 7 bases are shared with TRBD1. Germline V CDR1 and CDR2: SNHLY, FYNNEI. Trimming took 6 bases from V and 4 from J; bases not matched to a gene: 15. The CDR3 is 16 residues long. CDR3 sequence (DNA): TGTGCCAGCAGCCTCTCTCCCGTCGGGACAGAGTACGAGCAGTACTTC. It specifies CASSLSPVGTEYEQYF.

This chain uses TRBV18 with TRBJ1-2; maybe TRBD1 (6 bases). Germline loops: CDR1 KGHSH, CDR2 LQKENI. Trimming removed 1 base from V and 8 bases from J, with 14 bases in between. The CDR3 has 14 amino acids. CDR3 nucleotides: TGTGCCAGCTCACCACGGACAGTGGCTGGAGGCTACACCTTC. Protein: CASSPRTVAGGYTF.

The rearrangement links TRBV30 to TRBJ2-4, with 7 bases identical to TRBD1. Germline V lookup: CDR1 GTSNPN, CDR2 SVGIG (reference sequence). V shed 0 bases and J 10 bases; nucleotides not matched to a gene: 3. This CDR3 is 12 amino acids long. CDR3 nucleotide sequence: TGTGCCTGGAGTGTAGGGACAGCTATTCAGTACTTC. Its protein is CAWSVGTAIQYF. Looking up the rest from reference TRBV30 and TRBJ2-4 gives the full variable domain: SQTIHQWPATLVQPVGSPLSLECTVEGTSNPNLYWYRQAAGRGLQLLFYSVGIGQISSEVPQNLSASRPQDRQFILSSKKLLLSDSGFYLCAWSVGTAIQYFGAGTRLSVL.

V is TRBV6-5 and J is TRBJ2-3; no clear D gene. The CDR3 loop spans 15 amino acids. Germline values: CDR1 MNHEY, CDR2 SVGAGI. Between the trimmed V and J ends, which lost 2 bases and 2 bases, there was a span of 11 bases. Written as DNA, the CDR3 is TGTGCCAGCAGTTACCCCCACGACTTCACAGATACGCAGTATTTT. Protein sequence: CASSYPHDFTDTQYF.

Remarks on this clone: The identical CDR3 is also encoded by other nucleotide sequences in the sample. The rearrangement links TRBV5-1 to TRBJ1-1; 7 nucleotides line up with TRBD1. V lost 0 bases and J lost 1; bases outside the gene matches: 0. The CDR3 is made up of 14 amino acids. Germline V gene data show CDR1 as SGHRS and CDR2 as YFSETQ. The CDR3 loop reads CASSLAGGNTEAFF. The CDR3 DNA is TGCGCCAGCAGCTTGGCAGGGGGGAACACTGAAGCTTTCTTT.

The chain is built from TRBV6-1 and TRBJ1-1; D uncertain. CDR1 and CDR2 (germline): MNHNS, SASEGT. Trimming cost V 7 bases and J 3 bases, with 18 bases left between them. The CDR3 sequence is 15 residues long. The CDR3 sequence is CASNQNSGYDTEAFF. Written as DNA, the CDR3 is TGTGCCAGCAACCAGAATTCGGGGTACGACACTGAAGCTTTCTTT.

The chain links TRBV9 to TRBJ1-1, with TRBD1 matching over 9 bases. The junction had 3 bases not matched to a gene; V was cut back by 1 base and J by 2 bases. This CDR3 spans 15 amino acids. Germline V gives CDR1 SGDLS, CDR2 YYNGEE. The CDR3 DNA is TGTGCCAGCAGCGTACGACAGGGGGGAAACACTGAAGCTTTCTTT. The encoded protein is CASSVRQGGNTEAFF.

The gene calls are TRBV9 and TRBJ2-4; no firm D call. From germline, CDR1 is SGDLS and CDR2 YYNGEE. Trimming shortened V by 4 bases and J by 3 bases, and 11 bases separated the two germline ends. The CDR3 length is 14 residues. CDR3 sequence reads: CASSPRSGKNIQYF. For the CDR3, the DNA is TGTGCCAGCAGCCCCCGGTCCGGCAAAAACATTCAGTACTTC.

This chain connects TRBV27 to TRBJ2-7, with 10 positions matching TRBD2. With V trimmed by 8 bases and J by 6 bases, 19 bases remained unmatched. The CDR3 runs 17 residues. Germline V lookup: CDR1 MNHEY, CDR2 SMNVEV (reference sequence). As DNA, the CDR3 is TGTGCCAGCGGCCGGCCCGGACTAGCGGCTCCCTTCTCCGAGCAGTACTTC. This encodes CASGRPGLAAPFSEQYF.

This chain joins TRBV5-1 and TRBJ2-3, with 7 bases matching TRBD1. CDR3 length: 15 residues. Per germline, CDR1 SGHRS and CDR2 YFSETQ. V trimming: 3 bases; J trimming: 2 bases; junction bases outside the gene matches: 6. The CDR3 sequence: CASSSGQESTDTQYF. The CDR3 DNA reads TGCGCCAGCAGCTCCGGACAGGAGTCCACAGATACGCAGTATTTT. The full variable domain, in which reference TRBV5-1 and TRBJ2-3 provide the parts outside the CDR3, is KAGVTQTPRYLIKTRGQQVTLSCSPISGHRSVSWYQQTPGQGLQFLFEYFSETQRNKGNFPGRFSGRQFSNSRSEMNVSTLELGDSALYLCASSSGQESTDTQYFGPGTRLTVL.

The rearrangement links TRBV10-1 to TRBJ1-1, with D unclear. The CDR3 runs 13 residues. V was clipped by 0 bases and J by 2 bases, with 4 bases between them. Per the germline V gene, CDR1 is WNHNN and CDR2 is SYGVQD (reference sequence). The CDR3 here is CASSESTNTEAFF. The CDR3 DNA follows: TGCGCCAGCAGTGAGTCGACAAACACTGAAGCTTTCTTT.

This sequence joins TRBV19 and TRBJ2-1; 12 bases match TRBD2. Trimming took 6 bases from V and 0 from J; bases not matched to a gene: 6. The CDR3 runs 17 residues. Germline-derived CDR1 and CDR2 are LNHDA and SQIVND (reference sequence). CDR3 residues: CASRKTSGSLSYNEQFF. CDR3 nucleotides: TGTGCCAGTAGGAAGACTAGCGGGAGCCTCTCCTACAATGAGCAGTTCTTC.

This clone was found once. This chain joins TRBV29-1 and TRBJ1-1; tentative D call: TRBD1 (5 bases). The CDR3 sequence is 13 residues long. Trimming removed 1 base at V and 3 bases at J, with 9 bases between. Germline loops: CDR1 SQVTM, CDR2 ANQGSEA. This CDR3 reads CSVEVRVDTEAFF. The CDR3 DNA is TGCAGCGTTGAAGTCAGGGTGGACACTGAAGCTTTCTTT.

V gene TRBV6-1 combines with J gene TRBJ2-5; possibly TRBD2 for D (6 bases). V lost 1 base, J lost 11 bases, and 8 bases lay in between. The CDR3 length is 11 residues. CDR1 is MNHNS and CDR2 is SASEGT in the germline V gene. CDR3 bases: TGTGCCAGCAGTGAAGGGAGGGAGCAGTACTTC. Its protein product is CASSEGREQYF.

DNA for the CDR3: TGTGCCATCAGTGACCCCCGTCCCCGCACAGATACGCAGTATTTT. It yields the protein CAISDPRPRTDTQYF. The chain links TRBV10-3 to TRBJ2-3; D not certain. The germline CDR1 and CDR2 sequences are ENHRY and SYGVKD. This CDR3 is built from 15 residues. V was pared by 3 bases and J by 1 base, with 11 bases between.

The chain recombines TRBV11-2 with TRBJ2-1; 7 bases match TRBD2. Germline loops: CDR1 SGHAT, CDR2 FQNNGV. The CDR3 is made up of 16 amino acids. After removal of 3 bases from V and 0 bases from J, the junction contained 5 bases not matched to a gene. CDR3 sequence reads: CASSFTREFSYNEQFF. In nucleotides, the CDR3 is TGTGCCAGCAGCTTCACGCGGGAGTTCTCCTACAATGAGCAGTTCTTC.